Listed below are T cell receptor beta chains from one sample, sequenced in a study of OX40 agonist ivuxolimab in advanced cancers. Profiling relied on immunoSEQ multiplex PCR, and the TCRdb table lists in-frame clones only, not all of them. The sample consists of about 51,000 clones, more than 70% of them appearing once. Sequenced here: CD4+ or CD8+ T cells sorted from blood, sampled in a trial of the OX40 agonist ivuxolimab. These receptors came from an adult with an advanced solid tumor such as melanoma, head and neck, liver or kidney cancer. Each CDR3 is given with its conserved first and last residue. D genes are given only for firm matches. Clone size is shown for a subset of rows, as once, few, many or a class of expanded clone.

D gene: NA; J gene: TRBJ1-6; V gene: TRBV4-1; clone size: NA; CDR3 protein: CASSPPGTFSPLHF; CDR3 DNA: TGCGCCAGCAGCCCCCCCGGGACATTTTCACCCCTCCACTTT
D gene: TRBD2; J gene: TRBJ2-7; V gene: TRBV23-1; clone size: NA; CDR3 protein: CASSQSGCGRAVAYEQYF; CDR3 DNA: TGCGCCAGCAGTCAATCGGGCTGCGGGAGGGCCGTGGCCTACGAGCAGTACTTC
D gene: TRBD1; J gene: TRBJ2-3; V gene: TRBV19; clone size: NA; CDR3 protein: CASGRGQGTDTQYF; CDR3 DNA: TGTGCCAGTGGAAGGGGACAGGGTACAGATACGCAGTATTTT
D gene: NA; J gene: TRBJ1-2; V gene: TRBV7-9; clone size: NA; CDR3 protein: CASSLEVSYGYTF; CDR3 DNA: TGTGCCAGCAGCTTAGAGGTCAGCTATGGCTACACCTTC
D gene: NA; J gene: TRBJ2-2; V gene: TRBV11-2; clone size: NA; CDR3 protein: CASSLNRAGELFF; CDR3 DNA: TGTGCCAGCAGCTTAAATCGTGCCGGGGAGCTGTTTTTT
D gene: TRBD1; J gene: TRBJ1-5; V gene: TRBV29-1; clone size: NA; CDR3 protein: CSVVGGRGLNQPQHF; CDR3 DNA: TGCAGCGTTGTAGGGGGCCGGGGGCTGAATCAGCCCCAGCATTTT
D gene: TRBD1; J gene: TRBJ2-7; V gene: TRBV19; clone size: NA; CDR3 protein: CASSNGDRGYEQYF; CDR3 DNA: TGTGCCAGTAGTAATGGGGACAGGGGCTACGAGCAGTACTTC
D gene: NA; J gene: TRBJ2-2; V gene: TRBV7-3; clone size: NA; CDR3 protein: CASSLTSTGELFF; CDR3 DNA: TGTGCCAGCAGCTTAACCAGCACCGGGGAGCTGTTTTTT
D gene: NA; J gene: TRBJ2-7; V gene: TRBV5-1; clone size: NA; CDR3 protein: CASTDSFYEQYF; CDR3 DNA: TGCGCCAGCACCGACAGTTTCTACGAGCAGTACTTC
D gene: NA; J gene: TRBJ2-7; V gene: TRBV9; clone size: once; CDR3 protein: CASSGTPYYEQYF; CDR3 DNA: TGTGCCAGCAGCGGGACACCTTACTACGAGCAGTACTTC
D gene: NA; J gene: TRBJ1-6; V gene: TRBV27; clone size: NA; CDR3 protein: CASSSPSRRNNSPLHF; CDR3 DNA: TGTGCCAGCAGTTCCCCTTCCAGGAGGAATAATTCACCCCTCCACTTT
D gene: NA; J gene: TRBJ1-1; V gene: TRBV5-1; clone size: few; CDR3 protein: CASTRGGGALNTEAFF; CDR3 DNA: TGCGCCAGCACCAGAGGAGGAGGGGCGCTGAACACTGAAGCTTTCTTT
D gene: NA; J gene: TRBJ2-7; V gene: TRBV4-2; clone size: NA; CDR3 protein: CASSADGPGAYEQYF; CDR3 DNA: TGTGCCAGCAGCGCGGACGGCCCGGGAGCTTACGAGCAGTACTTC
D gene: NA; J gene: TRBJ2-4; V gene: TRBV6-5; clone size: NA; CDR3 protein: CASSFGSRTKNIQYF; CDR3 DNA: TGTGCCAGCAGTTTTGGTAGTAGGACCAAAAACATTCAGTACTTC
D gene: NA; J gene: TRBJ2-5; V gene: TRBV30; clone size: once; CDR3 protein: CAWSAIGGFGETQYF; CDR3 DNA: TGTGCCTGGAGTGCGATCGGGGGTTTCGGTGAGACCCAGTACTTC
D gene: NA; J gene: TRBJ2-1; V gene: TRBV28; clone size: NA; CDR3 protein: CASSFRLVGYYNEQFF; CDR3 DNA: TGTGCCAGCAGTTTTAGGCTGGTGGGTTACTACAATGAGCAGTTCTTC
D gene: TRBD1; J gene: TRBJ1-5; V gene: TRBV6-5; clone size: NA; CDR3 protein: CASRPDRGNQPQHF; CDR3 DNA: TGTGCCAGCAGACCTGACAGGGGTAATCAGCCCCAGCATTTT
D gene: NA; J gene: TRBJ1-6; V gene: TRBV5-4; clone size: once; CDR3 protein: CASSLPGVLDSPLHF; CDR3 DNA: TGTGCCAGCAGCTTGCCGGGCGTTCTGGATTCACCCCTCCACTTT
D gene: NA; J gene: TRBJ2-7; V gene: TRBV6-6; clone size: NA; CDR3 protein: CASSRQVGGYEQYF; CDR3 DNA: TGTGCCAGCAGTAGACAGGTAGGAGGCTACGAGCAGTACTTC
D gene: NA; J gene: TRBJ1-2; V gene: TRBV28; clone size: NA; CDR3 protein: CASSFNQWRSVRYGYTF; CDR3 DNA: TGTGCCAGCAGTTTCAACCAGTGGCGTTCTGTTCGATATGGCTACACCTTC
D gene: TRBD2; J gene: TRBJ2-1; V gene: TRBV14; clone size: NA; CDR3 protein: CASSDLAGGYNEQFF; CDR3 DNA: TGTGCCAGCAGCGATCTAGCGGGAGGTTACAATGAGCAGTTCTTC
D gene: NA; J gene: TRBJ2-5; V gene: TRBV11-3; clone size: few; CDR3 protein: CASSLAGSGGTQYF; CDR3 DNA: TGTGCCAGCAGCTTAGCTGGCTCCGGAGGGACCCAGTACTTC
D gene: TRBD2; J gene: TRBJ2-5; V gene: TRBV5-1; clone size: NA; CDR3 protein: CASSLGAGGLGETQYF; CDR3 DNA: TGCGCCAGCAGCTTGGGAGCGGGGGGGCTGGGAGAGACCCAGTACTTC
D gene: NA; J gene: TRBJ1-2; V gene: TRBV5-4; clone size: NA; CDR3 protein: CASSPSYQGVDYGYTF; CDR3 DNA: TGTGCCAGCAGCCCTAGTTATCAGGGTGTGGACTATGGCTACACCTTC
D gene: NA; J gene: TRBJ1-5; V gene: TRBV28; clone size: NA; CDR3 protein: CASSSGTTDSNQPQHF; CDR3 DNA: TGTGCCAGCAGTTCCGGCACGACAGATAGCAATCAGCCCCAGCATTTT
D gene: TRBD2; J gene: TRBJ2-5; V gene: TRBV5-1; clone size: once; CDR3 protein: CASGASGGQETQYF; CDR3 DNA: TGCGCCAGCGGGGCTAGCGGGGGACAAGAGACCCAGTACTTC
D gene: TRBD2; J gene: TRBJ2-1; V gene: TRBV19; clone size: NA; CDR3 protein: CASSIWREGYNEQFF; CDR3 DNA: TGTGCCAGTAGTATTTGGCGGGAGGGTTACAATGAGCAGTTCTTC
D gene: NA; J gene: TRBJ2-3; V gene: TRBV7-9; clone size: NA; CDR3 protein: CASSLGVGGDTQYF; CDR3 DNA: TGTGCCAGCAGCTTAGGTGTCGGTGGAGATACGCAGTATTTT